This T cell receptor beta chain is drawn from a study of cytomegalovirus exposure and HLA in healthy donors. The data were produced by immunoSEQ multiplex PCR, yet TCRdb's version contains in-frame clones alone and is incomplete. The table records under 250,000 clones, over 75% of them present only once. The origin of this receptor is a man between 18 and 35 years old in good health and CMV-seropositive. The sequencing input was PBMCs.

The CDR3, as DNA: TGCAGTGCTACTCCGGGACTAGCTGGGTTCTTC. It specifies CSATPGLAGFF. V gene TRBV20-1 combines with J gene TRBJ2-1; TRBD2 matches 9 bases. The CDR3 contains 11 residues. Germline V gives CDR1 DFQATT, CDR2 SNEGSKA (reference sequence). With 4 bases clipped from V and 15 bases from J, the junction kept 7 bases outside the gene matches.